The 4 T cell receptor beta chains below were found in one sample sequenced in a study of blood T cell repertoires in COVID-19. Generated by immunoSEQ multiplex PCR, the TCRdb table keeps only in-frame clones and is missing some. The table records under 40,000 clones, 75% to 85% of them present only once. The sequenced sample was peripheral blood. The receptor set was obtained from a woman in her 70s with acute or convalescent COVID-19.

The gene calls are TRBV27 and TRBJ2-1, with 12 bases matching TRBD2. The trim removed 5 bases at V and 0 bases at J, leaving 14 bases unmatched. Germline assignment: CDR1 MNHEY and CDR2 SMNVEV (reference sequence). The CDR3 runs to 20 residues. As DNA, the CDR3 is TGTGCCAGCAGTGACAGCAGGAGCCTAGCGGGAGGGAGCTCCTACAATGAGCAGTTCTTC. Translation gives CASSDSRSLAGGSSYNEQFF.

The rearrangement uses TRBV12-3 or TRBV12-4 and TRBJ1-1; no firm D call. V lost 3 bases and J 3 bases, leaving 5 bases between the germline ends. The CDR3 spans 12 residues. CDR3 DNA sequence: TGTGCCAGCAGTTTGAGGGACACTGAAGCTTTCTTT. Its translation: CASSLRDTEAFF.

In this sample, this clone turned up once. V is TRBV10-2 and J is TRBJ2-5; 7 bases are a match to TRBD2. V shed 6 bases and J 2 bases; nucleotides not matched to a gene: 3. The CDR3 loop spans 13 amino acids. Per germline, CDR1 WSHSY and CDR2 SAAADI. DNA of the CDR3: TGCGCCAGCAGGCTTAGCGGGCAAGAGACCCAGTACTTC. Protein product: CASRLSGQETQYF.

The chain combines TRBV19 with TRBJ2-5, with 10 bases aligning to TRBD1. The CDR3 has 15 residues. Germline-derived CDR1 and CDR2 are LNHDA and SQIVND (reference sequence). V gave up 6 bases and J gave up 4 bases; unmatched junction bases: 8. This CDR3 is CASSLLRDRGETQYF. The CDR3 bases are TGTGCCAGTAGCCTACTCCGGGACAGGGGAGAGACCCAGTACTTC.